Below, 12 T cell receptor beta chains from the same sample are listed, as sequenced in a study of OX40 agonist ivuxolimab in advanced cancers. Here immunoSEQ multiplex PCR was the method, and the copy in TCRdb shows in-frame clones only, minus some. This table holds fewer than 85,000 clones, roughly 80% found once. The sequenced sample was CD4+ or CD8+ T cells sorted from blood, obtained in a trial of the OX40 agonist ivuxolimab. These TCRs come from an adult with an advanced solid tumor such as melanoma, head and neck, liver or kidney cancer.

The gene calls are TRBV10-2 and TRBJ1-1; 9 positions match TRBD1. The germline V gene has CDR1 WSHSY and CDR2 SAAADI. The CDR3 spans 17 residues. After removal of 6 bases from V and 1 base from J, the junction contained 12 bases not matched to a gene. CDR3 residues: CASRPDRGWSQNTEAFF. The CDR3 nucleotides read TGCGCCAGCAGGCCGGACAGGGGCTGGTCCCAGAACACTGAAGCTTTCTTT.

The gene calls are TRBV6-5 and TRBJ1-1; a possible D gene is TRBD1 (5 bases). Trimming cost V 0 bases and J 10 bases, with 9 bases left between them. Germline CDR1 and CDR2: MNHEY and SVGAGI. This CDR3 has 12 residues. CDR3 protein: CASSYSGEGAFF. The CDR3 region has the DNA TGTGCCAGCAGTTACTCAGGGGAGGGAGCTTTCTTT.

The chain uses TRBV6-5 and TRBJ1-2; 7 bases are a match to TRBD1. J gave up 0 bases and V 6 bases, and 7 bases lay outside the gene matches. Germline CDR1 MNHEY, CDR2 SVGAGI. The CDR3 contains 15 residues. CDR3 in amino acids: CASSPTGDANYGYTF. CDR3 nucleotides: TGTGCCAGCAGCCCAACAGGGGACGCTAACTATGGCTACACCTTC.

The V gene is TRBV6-1, the J gene TRBJ2-5, with 9 bases lining up with TRBD1. This CDR3 contains 14 residues. V was clipped by 5 bases and J by 5 bases; unmatched bases: 6. CDR1 MNHNS and CDR2 SASEGT come from the germline V gene. DNA of the CDR3: TGTGCCAGCAGTATTGGACAGGGGAGGGAGACCCAGTACTTC. Translated, it gives CASSIGQGRETQYF.

V is TRBV29-1 and J is TRBJ2-2; no firm D call. V lost 3 bases and J 5 bases, leaving 10 bases between the germline ends. This CDR3 region has 13 residues. Per the germline V gene, CDR1 is SQVTM and CDR2 is ANQGSEA. The CDR3 bases are TGCAGCGTTGAGAGGTTAGGGACCGGGGAGCTGTTTTTT. It translates to CSVERLGTGELFF.

The V call is TRBV29-1, the J call TRBJ1-1; maybe TRBD1 (6 bases). This CDR3 region has 14 residues. Germline CDR1 and CDR2: SQVTM and ANQGSEA. The V end lost 3 bases, the J end lost 2 bases, and 13 bases lay between the germline ends. CDR3 DNA sequence: TGCAGCGTTGACCGGGGGCGCCTAAACACTGAAGCTTTCTTT. As protein: CSVDRGRLNTEAFF. The full variable domain, with the rest looked up from reference TRBV29-1 and TRBJ1-1, is SAVISQKPSRDICQRGTSLTIQCQVDSQVTMMFWYRQQPGQSLTLIATANQGSEATYESGFVIDKFPISRPNLTFSTLTVSNMSPEDSSIYLCSVDRGRLNTEAFFGQGTRLTVV.

This chain links TRBV27 with TRBJ1-2, with 8 bases identical to TRBD1. The CDR3 totals 15 residues. The trim removed 3 bases at V and 6 bases at J, leaving 9 bases unmatched. Germline loops: CDR1 MNHEY, CDR2 SMNVEV (reference sequence). The CDR3 spells CASSFVYRGEDGYTF. The CDR3 DNA is TGTGCCAGCAGTTTTGTCTACAGGGGGGAAGATGGCTACACCTTC.

The chain is built from TRBV5-1 and TRBJ2-3; possibly TRBD2 for D (7 bases). Trimming took 4 bases from V and 2 from J, leaving 14 bases between them. From germline, CDR1 is SGHRS and CDR2 YFSETQ. The CDR3 sequence is 15 residues long. The CDR3 nucleotides are TGCGCCAGCAGCACGGGGGGCTGGGACACAGATACGCAGTATTTT. It codes for CASSTGGWDTDTQYF.

This clone was recorded only once. CDR3 protein: CASSTDREGYEQYF. The CDR3 DNA is TGTGCCAGCTCAACGGACAGGGAGGGCTACGAGCAGTACTTC. The V call is TRBV18, the J call TRBJ2-7; weak D call: TRBD1 (8 bases). The V end was cut by 5 bases, the J end by 3 bases, with 14 bases between. This CDR3 spans 14 amino acids. CDR1 is KGHSH and CDR2 is LQKENI in the germline V gene.

The chain uses TRBV18 and TRBJ2-1; TRBD1 matches at 11 bases. The CDR3 contains 15 residues. V lost 4 bases to trimming and J lost 6 bases; unmatched junction nucleotides: 5. Germline CDR1 reads KGHSH; CDR2 reads LQKENI. The DNA for the CDR3 is TGTGCCAGCTCACTTTCAGGACAGGGGGCCAATGAGCAGTTCTTC. Its translation: CASSLSGQGANEQFF.

This clone occurred a few times. This chain uses TRBV23-1 with TRBJ2-7, with TRBD1 identical over 11 bases. TRBV23-1 is an ORF; its function is uncertain. Losses at the gene ends were 9 bases for V and 4 bases for J; bases not matched to a gene: 14. This CDR3 has 16 amino acids. The CDR3 sequence is CARTFARDRGKYEQYF. DNA of the CDR3: TGCGCCAGAACTTTCGCCCGGGACAGGGGGAAGTACGAGCAGTACTTC.

In its sample, this clone was seen a few times. V and J are TRBV7-9 and TRBJ2-7; D is unclear. V was pared by 2 bases and J by 3 bases, with 8 bases between. Germline V lookup: CDR1 SEHNR, CDR2 FQNEAQ (reference sequence). There are 13 residues in the CDR3. CDR3 in amino acids: CASSLRLGYEQYF. For the CDR3, the DNA is TGTGCCAGCAGCTTAAGGTTGGGCTACGAGCAGTACTTC.